The clone carrying this TCR beta chain was picked up many times. Trimming cost V 4 bases and J 5 bases, with 17 bases left between them. CDR1 and CDR2 from the germline V gene are LNHNV and YYDKDF (reference sequence). The CDR3 is 15 amino acids. The TCRbeta library incorporated unique molecular identifiers. TCRdb used MiXCR to reprocess the PCR reads, holding one entry per CDR3 protein. The sample holds under 450,000 distinct CDR3 sequences, 10% to 15% seen once. This sample was included in a study of T-cell reconstitution after alpha-beta-depleted transplantation in children. This receptor was obtained from a human donor who donated a stem cell graft to a child with Fanconi anemia. The specimen was PBMCs, collected from the stem cell graft. The J gene is TRBJ2-5, the V gene TRBV15, with TRBD2 as a possible D gene (6 bases). CDR3 nucleotide sequence: TGTGCCACCAGCATCCTTGGGGACTTAGGGGAGACCCAGTACTTC. Translating it yields CATSILGDLGETQYF. The variable domain in full, completed from reference TRBV15 and TRBJ2-5, reads DAMVIQNPRYQVTQFGKPVTLSCSQTLNHNVMYWYQQKSSQAPKLLFHYYDKDFNNEADTPDNFQSRRPNTSFCFLDIRSPGLGDTAMYLCATSILGDLGETQYFGPGTRLLVL.